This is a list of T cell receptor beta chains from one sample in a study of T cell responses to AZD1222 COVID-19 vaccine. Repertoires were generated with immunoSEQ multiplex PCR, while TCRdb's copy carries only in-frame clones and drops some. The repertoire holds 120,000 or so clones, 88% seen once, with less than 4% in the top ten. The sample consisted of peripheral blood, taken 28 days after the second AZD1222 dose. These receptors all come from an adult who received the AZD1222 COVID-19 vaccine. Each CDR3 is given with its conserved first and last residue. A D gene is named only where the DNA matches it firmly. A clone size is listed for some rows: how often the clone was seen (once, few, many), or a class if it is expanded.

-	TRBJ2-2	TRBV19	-	CATETPYNTGELFF	TGTGCCACCGAGACGCCTTATAACACCGGGGAGCTGTTTTTT
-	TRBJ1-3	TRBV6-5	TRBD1	CASSRGTERGNTIYF	TGTGCCAGCAGTAGAGGGACAGAAAGAGGAAACACCATATATTTT
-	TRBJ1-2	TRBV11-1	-	CASSPPNSYYGYTF	TGTGCCAGCAGCCCCCCTAACAGTTACTATGGCTACACCTTC
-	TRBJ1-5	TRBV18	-	CASSPLVLGAGQPQHF	TGTGCCAGCTCACCACTCGTGTTGGGGGCTGGGCAGCCCCAGCATTTT
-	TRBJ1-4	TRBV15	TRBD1	CATSTPGGRREKLFF	TGTGCCACCAGCACGCCAGGGGGCAGACGGGAAAAACTGTTTTTT
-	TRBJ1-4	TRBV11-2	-	CASSLWGDEKLFF	TGTGCCAGCAGCTTGTGGGGGGATGAAAAACTGTTTTTT
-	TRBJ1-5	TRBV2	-	CASSDYQSTGGGGHF	TGTGCCAGCAGTGATTATCAATCCACCGGTGGCGGGGGGCATTTT
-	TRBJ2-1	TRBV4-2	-	CASNGFNDEQFF	TGTGCCAGCAACGGGTTTAATGATGAGCAGTTCTTC
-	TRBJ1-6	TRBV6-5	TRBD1	CASNTGGSYNSPLHF	TGTGCCAGCAACACAGGGGGCTCCTATAATTCACCCCTCCACTTT
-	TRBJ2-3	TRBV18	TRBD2	CASSPGLAGVVTDTQYF	TGTGCCAGCTCACCCGGACTAGCGGGAGTAGTCACAGATACGCAGTATTTT
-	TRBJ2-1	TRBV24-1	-	CATSDPGTRYNEQFF	TGTGCCACCAGTGACCCCGGGACGAGGTACAATGAGCAGTTCTTC
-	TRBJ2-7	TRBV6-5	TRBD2	CASSHGTSGPYEQYF	TGTGCCAGCAGCCACGGGACTAGCGGCCCCTACGAGCAGTACTTC
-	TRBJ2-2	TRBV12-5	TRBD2	CASGPLATANTGELFF	TGTGCTAGTGGACCACTAGCGACCGCGAACACCGGGGAGCTGTTTTTT
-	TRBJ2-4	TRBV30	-	CAWGNLGGKNIQYF	TGTGCCTGGGGTAACCTGGGCGGCAAAAACATTCAGTACTTC
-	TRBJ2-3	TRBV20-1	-	CSARGWGTQYF	TGCAGTGCTAGAGGATGGGGTACGCAGTATTTT
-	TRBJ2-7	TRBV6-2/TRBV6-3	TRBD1	CASSQGQPLPYEQYF	TGTGCCAGCAGCCAGGGACAGCCCCTGCCCTACGAGCAGTACTTC
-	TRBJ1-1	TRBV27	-	CASSFRGEGTEAFF	TGTGCCAGCAGTTTCAGAGGGGAGGGCACTGAAGCTTTCTTT
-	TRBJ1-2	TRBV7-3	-	CASSSTGTDYGYTF	TGTGCCAGCAGCTCCACAGGGACTGACTATGGCTACACCTTC
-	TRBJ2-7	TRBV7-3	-	CASSLYSSSYEQYF	TGTGCCAGCAGCTTATATTCGAGCTCCTACGAGCAGTACTTC
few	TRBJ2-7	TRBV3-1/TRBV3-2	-	CASSHGTEQYF	TGTGCCAGCTCCCATGGTACCGAGCAGTACTTC
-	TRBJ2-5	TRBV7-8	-	CASSRGFQETQYF	TGTGCCAGCAGCCGGGGGTTCCAAGAGACCCAGTACTTC
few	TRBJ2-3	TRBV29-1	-	CSVRIGDTQYF	TGCAGCGTGCGGATCGGAGATACGCAGTATTTT
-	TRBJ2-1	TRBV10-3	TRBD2	CAIILAGVNEQFF	TGTGCCATCATTCTAGCGGGAGTCAATGAGCAGTTCTTC
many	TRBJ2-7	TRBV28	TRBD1	CASRPGTALYEQYF	TGTGCCAGCAGGCCCGGGACAGCCCTTTACGAGCAGTACTTC
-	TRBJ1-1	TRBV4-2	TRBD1	CASSQEGDRGSRDTEAFF	TGTGCCAGCAGCCAAGAGGGGGACAGGGGGTCCAGGGACACTGAAGCTTTCTTT
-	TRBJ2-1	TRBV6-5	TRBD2	CASSYQRGGRDEQFF	TGTGCCAGCAGTTATCAGCGGGGGGGCCGGGATGAGCAGTTCTTC
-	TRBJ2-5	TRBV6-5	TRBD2	CASRRGGEETQYF	TGTGCCAGCCGACGGGGGGGAGAAGAGACCCAGTACTTC
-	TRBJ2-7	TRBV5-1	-	CASSLEAASSYEQYF	TGCGCCAGCAGCTTGGAAGCGGCGAGCTCCTACGAGCAGTACTTC
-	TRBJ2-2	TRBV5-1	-	CASIHRDYTGELFF	TGCGCCAGCATACATCGGGATTACACCGGGGAGCTGTTTTTT
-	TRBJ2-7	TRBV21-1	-	CASSTSGTYEQYF	TGTGCCAGCAGCACTTCAGGGACCTACGAGCAGTACTTC
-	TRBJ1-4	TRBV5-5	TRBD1	CASSSQGAKEKLFF	TGTGCCAGCAGCTCCCAGGGGGCGAAGGAAAAACTGTTTTTT
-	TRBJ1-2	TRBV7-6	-	CASSLAPGGGYTF	TGTGCCAGCAGCTTAGCCCCGGGGGGGGGCTACACCTTC
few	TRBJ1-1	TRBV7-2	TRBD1	CASSLAGTGVEAFF	TGTGCCAGCAGCTTAGCCGGGACAGGGGTTGAAGCTTTCTTT
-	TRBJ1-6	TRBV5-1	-	CASSLDSGPRGSPLHF	TGCGCCAGCAGCTTGGACTCCGGGCCCCGAGGGTCACCCCTCCACTTT
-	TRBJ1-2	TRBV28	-	CASSLGLGAWDYGYTF	TGTGCCAGCAGTTTGGGGCTCGGGGCCTGGGACTATGGCTACACCTTC
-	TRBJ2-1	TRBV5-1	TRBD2	CASSLNLLAGGLSSYNEQFF	TGCGCCAGCAGCTTGAATTTACTTGCGGGAGGCCTCTCCTCCTACAATGAGCAGTTCTTC
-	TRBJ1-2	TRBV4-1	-	CASSQVDTNYGYTF	TGCGCCAGCAGCCAAGTTGACACGAACTATGGCTACACCTTC
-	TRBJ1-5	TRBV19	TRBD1	CASTTGGIGNQPQHF	TGTGCCAGTACCACAGGGGGCATCGGCAATCAGCCCCAGCATTTT
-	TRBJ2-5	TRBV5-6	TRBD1	CASSLGTGNFRETQYF	TGTGCCAGCAGCCTTGGGACAGGGAATTTCCGAGAGACCCAGTACTTC
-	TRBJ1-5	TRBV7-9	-	CASSLGLGGGNQPQHF	TGTGCCAGCAGCTTAGGATTGGGCGGAGGCAATCAGCCCCAGCATTTT
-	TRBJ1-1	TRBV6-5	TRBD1	CASSYSSGGNTEAFF	TGTGCCAGCAGTTACTCGTCAGGGGGGAACACTGAAGCTTTCTTT
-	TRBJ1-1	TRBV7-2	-	CASSLLQGNTEAFF	TGTGCCAGCAGCTTATTACAGGGGAACACTGAAGCTTTCTTT
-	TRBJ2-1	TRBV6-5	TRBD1	CASRAGQGAGNEQFF	TGTGCCAGCAGGGCGGGACAGGGGGCTGGGAATGAGCAGTTCTTC
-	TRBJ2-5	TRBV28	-	CASSFRWLQETQYF	TGTGCCAGCAGTTTTCGATGGCTACAAGAGACCCAGTACTTC
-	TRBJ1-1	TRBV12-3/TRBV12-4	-	CASSLGGVEAFF	TGTGCCAGCAGTTTAGGAGGGGTTGAAGCTTTCTTT
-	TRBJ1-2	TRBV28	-	CASTLHVTSVGGYTF	TGTGCCAGCACCCTACATGTTACGTCCGTAGGGGGCTACACCTTC
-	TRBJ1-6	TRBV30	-	CAWRDSGGRARDSPLHF	TGTGCCTGGAGGGACAGTGGGGGCAGGGCCAGGGATTCACCCCTCCACTTT
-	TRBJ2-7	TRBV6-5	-	CASTSGVQQYF	TGTGCCAGCACCTCGGGTGTTCAGCAGTACTTC
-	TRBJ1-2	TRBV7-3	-	CASSWREGILGYGYTF	TGTGCCAGCAGCTGGAGGGAGGGGATTTTAGGGTATGGCTACACCTTC
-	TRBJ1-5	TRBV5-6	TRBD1	CASSRQGREPQHF	TGTGCCAGCAGTCGACAGGGACGGGAGCCCCAGCATTTT